This T cell receptor (beta chain) was sequenced in a study of OX40 agonist ivuxolimab in advanced cancers. Trimming took 3 bases from V and 6 from J; bases not matched to a gene: 5. Per the germline V gene, CDR1 is MNHEY and CDR2 is SVGAGI. The CDR3 loop spans 16 amino acids. Clones were read by immunoSEQ multiplex PCR, and TCRdb kept only the in-frame ones, dropping some. Of over 25,000 clones detected, less than 90% appear once; the ten largest clones hold almost 50%. The receptor comes from an adult with an advanced solid tumor such as melanoma, head and neck, liver or kidney cancer. Sequenced material: CD4+ or CD8+ T cells sorted from blood, taken in a trial of the OX40 agonist ivuxolimab. This chain links TRBV6-5 with TRBJ1-6; 10 bases are shared with TRBD1. CDR3 sequence: CASSYRRDRGNSPLHF. CDR3 DNA sequence: TGTGCCAGCAGTTATCGCCGGGACAGGGGTAATTCACCCCTCCACTTT.